Sequencing of this TCR beta chain was carried out in a study of OX40 agonist ivuxolimab in advanced cancers. Across the whole study: The patients received ivuxolimab by intravenous route every 2 weeks at 0.01 to 10 mg/kg.

TCRdb's copy holds only in-frame clones and misses some; the assay was immunoSEQ multiplex PCR. Among roughly 40,000 clones, 82% were seen once, and the ten largest hold less than 2%. There are 15 residues in the CDR3. The germline V gene encodes CDR1 ENHRY and CDR2 SYGVKD. V lost 6 bases to trimming and J lost 3 bases, with 14 bases between them. The receptor was derived from an adult with an advanced solid tumor such as melanoma, head and neck, liver or kidney cancer. This specimen consisted of CD4+ or CD8+ T cells sorted from blood, obtained in a trial of the OX40 agonist ivuxolimab. This chain links TRBV10-3 with TRBJ2-2; a possible D gene is TRBD1 (6 bases). Here the CDR3 DNA reads TGTGCCATCAGAGGGGACACGAGCTACACCGGGGAGCTGTTTTTT. Its protein product is CAIRGDTSYTGELFF.